A single sample gave rise to the 31 T cell receptor beta chains below, sequenced in a study of cytomegalovirus exposure and HLA in healthy donors. It was with 60 Vbeta and 13 Jbeta primers that the PCR ran. Method: immunoSEQ multiplex PCR; TCRdb's copy keeps in-frame clones and lacks some. The table includes about 100,000 clones, roughly 80% detected once. Sequencing was carried out using PBMCs. These receptors were obtained from a female donor in good health and CMV-seropositive.

The chain employs TRBV2 and TRBJ2-2; 8 bases match TRBD1. V shed 5 bases, J shed 2 bases, and the junction held 7 bases outside the gene matches. CDR1 SNHLY and CDR2 FYNNEI come from the germline V gene. The CDR3 sequence is 16 residues long. CDR3 sequence (DNA): TGTGCCAGCAGTCCCGGACAGGGCCTAAACACCGGGGAGCTGTTTTTT. Translating it yields CASSPGQGLNTGELFF.

CDR3 in amino acids: CASSMGGTGPEKLFF. The CDR3 region has the DNA TGTGCCAGCTCAATGGGGGGGACAGGACCTGAAAAACTGTTTTTT. The gene calls are TRBV6-5 and TRBJ1-4, with 8 bases that match TRBD1. V dropped 8 bases and J dropped 7; count of bases not matched to a gene: 12. Germline V CDR1 and CDR2: MNHEY, SVGAGI. The CDR3 extends over 15 amino acids.

The chain is built from TRBV7-2 and TRBJ2-5; 7 bases are a match to TRBD2. Germline-derived CDR1 and CDR2 are SGHTA and FQGNSA. Trimming removed 8 bases from V and 5 bases from J; junction bases left unmatched: 8. The CDR3 consists of 13 residues. This CDR3 reads CASADSGAETQYF. CDR3 DNA: TGTGCCAGCGCTGACAGCGGGGCGGAGACCCAGTACTTC.

This sequence joins TRBV29-1 and TRBJ2-5, with a tentative D call TRBD2 (7 bases). From germline, CDR1 is SQVTM and CDR2 ANQGSEA. The CDR3 runs 13 residues. V was shortened by 6 bases and J by 6 bases, with 17 bases between the two germline ends. The CDR3 here is CSVEPQGGKTQYF. Written as DNA, the CDR3 is TGCAGCGTCGAGCCACAGGGAGGGAAGACCCAGTACTTC.

As DNA, the CDR3 is TGTGCCACCCGAGGAACCATAGCGGGAGGTAACCAAGAGACCCAGTACTTC. Its protein is CATRGTIAGGNQETQYF. V is TRBV28 and J is TRBJ2-5; 10 nucleotides match TRBD2. The V gene's germline CDR1 is MDHEN and CDR2 SYDVKM. The CDR3 length is 17 residues. With V trimmed by 10 bases and J by 0 bases, 14 bases remained unmatched.

The chain couples TRBV6-5 to TRBJ2-1; 7 bases align to TRBD2. The CDR3 runs to 14 residues. The V and J ends lost 0 bases and 6 bases, in that order; junction bases with no gene match: 2. Germline assignment: CDR1 MNHEY and CDR2 SVGAGI. This CDR3 is CASSYSPSGNEQFF. Written as DNA, the CDR3 is TGTGCCAGCAGTTACTCACCTAGCGGCAATGAGCAGTTCTTC.

J is TRBJ2-1 and V is TRBV4-2, with TRBD2 matching over 10 bases. The ends lost 0 bases at V and 7 bases at J; junction bases unmatched: 9. In germline, CDR1 is LGHNA, CDR2 YNFKEQ. This CDR3 contains 17 residues. The CDR3 DNA reads as TGTGCCAGCAGCCAAGATTATACCAGCGGGAGGGCTAATGAGCAGTTCTTC. Amino acids: CASSQDYTSGRANEQFF.

This chain links TRBV7-8 with TRBJ2-7; 12 positions agree with TRBD2. The CDR3 loop spans 18 amino acids. The V segment lost 4 bases and the J segment 2 bases; nucleotides outside the gene matches: 12. CDR1 is SGHVS and CDR2 is FQNEAQ in the germline V gene. For the CDR3, the DNA is TGTGCCAGCAGCTCCCACTATGCCCCTAGCGGGGGGGCCTACGAGCAGTACTTC. This translates into CASSSHYAPSGGAYEQYF.

The V and J genes are TRBV28 and TRBJ2-7, with 9 bases identical to TRBD1. J lost 6 bases, V lost 7 bases, and 7 bases had no gene match. Germline V gene data show CDR1 as MDHEN and CDR2 as SYDVKM. The CDR3 length is 13 residues. Written as DNA, the CDR3 is TGTGCCAGCACGGGACAGGGTTTTTCCGAGCAGTACTTC. Its translation: CASTGQGFSEQYF.

V usage is TRBV6-1 and J usage is TRBJ2-5, with 7 bases fitting TRBD1. CDR3 length equals 13 residues. Germline values: CDR1 MNHNS, CDR2 SASEGT. Unmatched junction bases numbered 5, after V lost 5 bases and J lost 5 bases. CDR3 sequence reads: CASSLQGSETQYF. For the CDR3, the DNA is TGTGCCAGCAGTCTACAGGGGTCGGAGACCCAGTACTTC.

DNA of the CDR3: TGTGCTAGTGGTCTCCAGGGTAACAATCAGCCCCAGCATTTT. This gives the protein CASGLQGNNQPQHF. The chain carries TRBV12-5 and TRBJ1-5; a possible D gene is TRBD1 (5 bases). The CDR3 extends over 14 amino acids. Trimming shortened V by 5 bases and J by 3 bases, and 11 bases separated the two germline ends. Per the germline V gene, CDR1 is LGHNT and CDR2 is FRNRAP.

This chain uses TRBV10-3 with TRBJ1-1, with D tentatively TRBD1 (5 bases). CDR3 length: 16 residues. V lost 3 bases to trimming and J lost 1 base, with 15 bases between them. Germline CDR1 is ENHRY and CDR2 is SYGVKD. The DNA of the CDR3 is TGTGCCATCAGTGAAAACCAGGGATATGGGAACACTGAAGCTTTCTTT. Its translation is CAISENQGYGNTEAFF.

The chain links TRBV5-1 to TRBJ2-1; 10 nucleotides line up with TRBD2. Germline V gene lookup returns CDR1 SGHRS and CDR2 YFSETQ. Trimming removed 0 bases from V and 9 bases from J; junction bases left unmatched: 6. The CDR3 totals 15 residues. The CDR3 coding sequence is TGCGCCAGCAGCTTGGGGCTAGCGGGAGTCGGTGAGCAGTTCTTC. Translating gives CASSLGLAGVGEQFF.

In its sample, this clone was seen once. V usage is TRBV12-5 and J usage is TRBJ2-6; D gene ambiguous. CDR1 and CDR2 (germline): LGHNT, FRNRAP. The CDR3 totals 18 residues. V lost 2 bases and J lost 0, with 14 bases in between. CDR3 loop: CASGLSGYLSSGANVLTF. The CDR3 coding sequence is TGTGCTAGTGGTTTGTCGGGTTATCTGAGCTCTGGGGCCAACGTCCTGACTTTC.

The chain combines TRBV19 with TRBJ1-2; D might be TRBD1 (5 bases). Between the trimmed V and J ends, which lost 2 bases and 6 bases, there was a span of 16 bases. The CDR3 is 15 amino acids. The V gene's germline CDR1 is LNHDA and CDR2 SQIVND (reference sequence). CDR3 in DNA: TGTGCCAGTAGTATACGCAGGCGGGGGAGAAATGGCTACACCTTC. Its translation: CASSIRRRGRNGYTF. Based on the CDR3 plus reference TRBV19 and TRBJ1-2, the full variable domain is DGGITQSPKYLFRKEGQNVTLSCEQNLNHDAMYWYRQDPGQGLRLIYYSQIVNDFQKGDIAEGYSVSREKKESFPLTVTSAQKNPTAFYLCASSIRRRGRNGYTFGSGTRLTVV.

The sample holds one count of this clone. V and J are TRBV5-6 and TRBJ2-7; D unclear. V was pared by 1 base and J by 5 bases, with 4 bases between. The CDR3 is made up of 11 amino acids. The V gene's germline CDR1 is SGHDT and CDR2 YYEEEE. CDR3 nucleotide sequence: TGTGCCAGCAGCTTGTTAAACGAGCAGTACTTC. Amino acids: CASSLLNEQYF.

This clone was observed a few times. The chain couples TRBV9 to TRBJ2-3; perhaps TRBD1 as D (6 bases). CDR1 and CDR2 from the germline V gene are SGDLS and YYNGEE. V was trimmed by 7 bases and J by 5 bases, leaving 14 bases between them. The CDR3 is made up of 13 amino acids. The CDR3 nucleotides are TGTGCCAGCGGAGGAACAGGGAGAGATACGCAGTATTTT. This encodes CASGGTGRDTQYF.

The chain employs TRBV13 and TRBJ2-7, with 8 bases that match TRBD1. Germline trimming cut 5 bases from V and 6 bases from J; bases unmatched to any gene: 3. Germline CDR1 is PRHDT and CDR2 is FYEKMQ (reference sequence). This CDR3 region has 12 residues. This CDR3 reads CASSKTGVEQYF. The CDR3 nucleotides read TGTGCCAGCAGCAAGACAGGGGTCGAGCAGTACTTC.

As regards this clone: The same CDR3 arises from other DNA sequences in this sample as well. The V call is TRBV29-1, the J call TRBJ2-2, with 8 positions matching TRBD2. The CDR3 length is 12 residues. V lost 6 bases, J lost 4 bases, and 1 base stayed unmatched. Germline V CDR1 and CDR2: SQVTM, ANQGSEA. The CDR3 DNA reads TGCAGCGTCGCGGGGGGCACCGGGGAGCTGTTTTTT. Residues: CSVAGGTGELFF.

The chain links TRBV5-1 to TRBJ1-1, with D uncertain. CDR3 length equals 15 residues. V was pared by 0 bases and J by 2 bases, with 11 bases between. The V gene's germline CDR1 is SGHRS and CDR2 YFSETQ. The CDR3 DNA is TGCGCCAGCAGCTTGGAGGCAGACATTAACACTGAAGCTTTCTTT. Amino acids: CASSLEADINTEAFF.

This chain joins TRBV5-4 and TRBJ2-7; TRBD2 aligns across 11 bases. J was trimmed by 5 bases and V by 3 bases; bases with no gene match: 7. In germline, CDR1 is SGHNT, CDR2 YYREEE (reference sequence). This CDR3 is 15 amino acids long. CDR3 coding DNA: TGTGCCAGCAGCTATCTAGCGGGGGGTGTCAACGAGCAGTACTTC. Amino acids: CASSYLAGGVNEQYF.

J is TRBJ2-7 and V is TRBV30, with D perhaps matching TRBD1 (5 bases). The CDR3 covers 12 residues. The V gene lost 3 bases and the J gene lost 6 bases, with 12 bases spanning the gap. The germline gives CDR1 GTSNPN, CDR2 SVGIG (reference sequence). The CDR3 DNA follows: TGTGCCTGGAGCCGCGGAAGGGGCGAGCAGTACTTC. Its protein product is CAWSRGRGEQYF.

The rearrangement uses TRBV5-4 and TRBJ2-5; tentative D call: TRBD2 (5 bases). V lost 2 bases, J lost 2 bases, and 13 bases lay in between. Per the germline V gene, CDR1 is SGHNT and CDR2 is YYREEE (reference sequence). The CDR3 has 15 amino acids. CDR3: CASSFSSQRQETQYF. The CDR3 DNA sequence: TGTGCCAGCAGCTTCTCTTCGCAGCGGCAAGAGACCCAGTACTTC. Full variable domain (missing parts from reference TRBV5-4 and TRBJ2-5): ETGVTQSPTHLIKTRGQQVTLRCSSQSGHNTVSWYQQALGQGPQFIFQYYREEENGRGNFPPRFSGLQFPNYSSELNVNALELDDSALYLCASSFSSQRQETQYFGPGTRLLVL.

The V call is TRBV19, the J call TRBJ1-5; TRBD1 agrees at 7 bases. The germline V gene encodes CDR1 LNHDA and CDR2 SQIVND (reference sequence). The CDR3 extends over 14 amino acids. J was trimmed by 4 bases and V by 6 bases; bases with no gene match: 6. The CDR3 nucleotides read TGTGCCAGTAGCAAACAGGGGTATAATCAGCCCCAGCATTTT. Protein product: CASSKQGYNQPQHF. Combining the CDR3 with reference TRBV19 and TRBJ1-5 gives the whole variable domain DGGITQSPKYLFRKEGQNVTLSCEQNLNHDAMYWYRQDPGQGLRLIYYSQIVNDFQKGDIAEGYSVSREKKESFPLTVTSAQKNPTAFYLCASSKQGYNQPQHFGDGTRLSIL.

The chain recombines TRBV6-5 with TRBJ1-5, with TRBD1 as a possible D gene (5 bases). The germline V gene has CDR1 MNHEY and CDR2 SVGAGI. The V end lost 2 bases, the J end lost 7 bases, and 12 bases lay between the germline ends. This CDR3 region has 14 residues. The CDR3 coding sequence is TGTGCCAGCAGTTACAGCACAGGTGAGCAGCCCCAGCATTTT. Its protein is CASSYSTGEQPQHF.

The gene calls are TRBV30 and TRBJ2-3, with 10 bases fitting TRBD2. Germline trimming cut 0 bases from V and 1 base from J; bases unmatched to any gene: 13. Germline V gene sequence: CDR1 GTSNPN, CDR2 SVGIG (reference sequence). The length of the CDR3 is 19 residues. In nucleotides, the CDR3 is TGTGCCTGGAGTGTAGGTAGCGGGAGGTTTGGTTTGGGCACAGATACGCAGTATTTT. It yields the protein CAWSVGSGRFGLGTDTQYF.

The CDR3 bases are TGTGCCAGCAGTTACTCGTACAGCTACGAGCAGTACTTC. This codes for CASSYSYSYEQYF. The chain recombines TRBV6-6 with TRBJ2-7, with unresolved D. This CDR3 is 13 amino acids long. CDR1 is MNHNY, CDR2 SVGAGI, per germline (reference sequence). V gave up 0 bases and J gave up 3 bases, with 6 bases separating them.

This chain uses TRBV7-2 with TRBJ1-1, with D uncertain. The CDR3 length is 13 residues. Germline loops: CDR1 SGHTA, CDR2 FQGNSA. Trimming pared 7 bases from V and 4 bases from J, leaving 13 bases between. CDR3 protein: CASTTWEGTEAFF. CDR3 DNA: TGTGCCAGCACCACTTGGGAGGGCACTGAAGCTTTCTTT.

V gene TRBV30 combines with J gene TRBJ1-2, with D maybe TRBD1 (5 bases). This CDR3 has 14 residues. Germline V gives CDR1 GTSNPN, CDR2 SVGIG (reference sequence). V was trimmed by 5 bases and J by 4 bases, leaving 17 bases between them. CDR3 loop: CAWVRGGEAYGYTF. In DNA, the CDR3 is TGTGCCTGGGTCCGGGGAGGGGAGGCCTATGGCTACACCTTC.

The chain links TRBV6-1 to TRBJ2-7, with 9 positions matching TRBD1. The CDR3 is 15 residues long. The V gene end was trimmed by 7 bases and the J gene end by 4 bases; junction bases not matched to a gene: 11. Germline V CDR1 and CDR2: MNHNS, SASEGT. The CDR3 region has the DNA TGTGCCAGCATAAGACAGGGGGGGAACCCGTACGAGCAGTACTTC. It yields the protein CASIRQGGNPYEQYF.

The genes are TRBV7-2 and TRBJ1-1, with 7 bases matching TRBD1. Unmatched junction bases numbered 4, after V lost 1 base and J lost 2 bases. CDR3 size: 15 residues. Germline loops: CDR1 SGHTA, CDR2 FQGNSA. CDR3 loop: CASSLGQGGNTEAFF. CDR3 nucleotide sequence: TGTGCCAGCAGCTTAGGTCAGGGGGGTAACACTGAAGCTTTCTTT.